The clone carrying this T cell receptor (beta chain) has more than one count but fewer than ten. Its antigen is not identified. This sample is part of a study of T-cell reconstitution after alpha-beta-depleted transplantation in children. Study-wide findings and caveats: T-cell numbers and diversity, one year after transplant, stemmed largely from T cells that were newly produced. Expanded clones from the graft, numbering several hundred, reportedly supplied alpha-beta T cells about two months after transplant. Recipient T cells and thymic progenitors that survived were the source of the high TCRbeta diversity seen at day 60 in some patients.

Using unique molecular identifiers, the investigators prepared the TCRbeta library. MiXCR, applied by TCRdb to the PCR reads, yields one record per CDR3 protein. The sample lists hundreds of thousands of distinct CDR3 sequences; approximately 12% were seen once. The sample was PBMCs, mostly from graft donor cells, taken 360 days after TCRalphabeta/CD19-depleted stem cell transplant. The clonotype comes from a male patient younger than 18 who had a stem cell transplant for acute myeloid leukemia, so the T cells may come from the graft donor.

The CDR3 region has the DNA TGTGCCAGCAGCTTGGGCAGAGCGGGAGCCTTATACAATGAGCAGTTCTTC. This codes for CASSLGRAGALYNEQFF. V gene TRBV7-3 combines with J gene TRBJ2-1; 8 positions agree with TRBD2. The V gene's germline CDR1 is SGHTA and CDR2 FQGTGA. Trimming cost V 3 bases and J 4 bases; bases outside gene matches: 11. This CDR3 contains 17 residues.